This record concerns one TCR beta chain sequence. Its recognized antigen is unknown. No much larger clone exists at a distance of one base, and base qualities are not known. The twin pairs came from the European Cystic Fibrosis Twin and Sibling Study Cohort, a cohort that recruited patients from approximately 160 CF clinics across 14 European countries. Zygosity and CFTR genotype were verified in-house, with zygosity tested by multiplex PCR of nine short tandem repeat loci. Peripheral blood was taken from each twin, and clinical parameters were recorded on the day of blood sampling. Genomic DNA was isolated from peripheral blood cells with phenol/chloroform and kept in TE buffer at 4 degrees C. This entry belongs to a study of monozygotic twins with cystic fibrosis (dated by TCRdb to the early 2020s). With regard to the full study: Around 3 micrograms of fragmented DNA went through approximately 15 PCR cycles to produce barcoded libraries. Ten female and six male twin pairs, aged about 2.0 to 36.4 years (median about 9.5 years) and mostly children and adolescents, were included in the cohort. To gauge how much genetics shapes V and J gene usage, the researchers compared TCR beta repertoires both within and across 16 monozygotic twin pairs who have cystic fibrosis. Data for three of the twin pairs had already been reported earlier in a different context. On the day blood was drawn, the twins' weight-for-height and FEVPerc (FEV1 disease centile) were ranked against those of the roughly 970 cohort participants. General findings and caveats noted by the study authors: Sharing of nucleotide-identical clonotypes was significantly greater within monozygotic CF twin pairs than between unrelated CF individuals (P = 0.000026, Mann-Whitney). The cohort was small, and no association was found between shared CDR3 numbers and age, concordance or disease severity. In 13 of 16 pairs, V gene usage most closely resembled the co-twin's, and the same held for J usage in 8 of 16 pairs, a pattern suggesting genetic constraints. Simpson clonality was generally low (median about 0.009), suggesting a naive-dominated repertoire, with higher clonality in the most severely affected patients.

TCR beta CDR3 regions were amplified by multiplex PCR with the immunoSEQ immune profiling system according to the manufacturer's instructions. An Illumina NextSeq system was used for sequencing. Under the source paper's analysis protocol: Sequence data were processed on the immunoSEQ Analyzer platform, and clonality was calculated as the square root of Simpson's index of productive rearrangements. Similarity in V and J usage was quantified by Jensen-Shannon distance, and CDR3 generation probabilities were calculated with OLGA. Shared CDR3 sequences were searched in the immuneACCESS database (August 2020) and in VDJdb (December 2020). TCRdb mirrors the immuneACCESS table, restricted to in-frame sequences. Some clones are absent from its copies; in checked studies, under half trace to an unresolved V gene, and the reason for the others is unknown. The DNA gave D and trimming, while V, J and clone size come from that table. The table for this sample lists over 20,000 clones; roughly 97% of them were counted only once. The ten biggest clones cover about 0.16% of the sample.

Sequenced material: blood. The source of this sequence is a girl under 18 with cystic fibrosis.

In nucleotide form, the sequence is TGTGCCAGCAGCCCTATGGGACTAGATTCTGTGCAGTACTTC. The encoded protein is CASSPMGLDSVQYF. The chain is assembled from TRBV7-3 and TRBJ2-7; 8 bases in the junction line up with TRBD2. Ends trimmed: V by 5 bases, J by 9 bases; bases unmatched to a gene: 12. Counted from cysteine to phenylalanine, this CDR3 has 14 amino acids. Just CDR3 DNA is preserved here, 42 bases in frame from base 1. Taken from the germline V gene, the CDR1 and CDR2 loops are SGHTA and FQGTGA.